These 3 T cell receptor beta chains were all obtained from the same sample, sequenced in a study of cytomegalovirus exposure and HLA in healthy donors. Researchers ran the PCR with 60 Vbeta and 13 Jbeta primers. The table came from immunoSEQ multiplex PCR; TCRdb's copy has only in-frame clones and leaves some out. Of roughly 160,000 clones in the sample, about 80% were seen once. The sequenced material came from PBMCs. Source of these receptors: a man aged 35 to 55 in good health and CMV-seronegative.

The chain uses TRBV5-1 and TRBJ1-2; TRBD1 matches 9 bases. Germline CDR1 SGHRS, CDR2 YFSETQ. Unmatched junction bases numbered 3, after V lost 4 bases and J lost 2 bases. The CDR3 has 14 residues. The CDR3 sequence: CASSRDRENYGYTF. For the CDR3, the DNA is TGCGCCAGCAGCCGGGACAGGGAAAACTATGGCTACACCTTC.

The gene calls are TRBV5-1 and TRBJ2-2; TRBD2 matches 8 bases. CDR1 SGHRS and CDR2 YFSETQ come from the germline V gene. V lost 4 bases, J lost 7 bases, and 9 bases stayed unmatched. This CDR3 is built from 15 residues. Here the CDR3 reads CASSQEAGEIGELFF. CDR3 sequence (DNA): TGCGCCAGCAGCCAAGAAGCGGGAGAGATCGGGGAGCTGTTTTTT.

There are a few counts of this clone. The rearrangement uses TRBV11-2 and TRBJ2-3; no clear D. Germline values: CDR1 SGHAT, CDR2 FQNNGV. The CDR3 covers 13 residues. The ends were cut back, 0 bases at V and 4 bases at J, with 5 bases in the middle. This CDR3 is CASSLDPADTQYF. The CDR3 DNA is TGTGCCAGCAGCTTAGATCCTGCAGATACGCAGTATTTT.